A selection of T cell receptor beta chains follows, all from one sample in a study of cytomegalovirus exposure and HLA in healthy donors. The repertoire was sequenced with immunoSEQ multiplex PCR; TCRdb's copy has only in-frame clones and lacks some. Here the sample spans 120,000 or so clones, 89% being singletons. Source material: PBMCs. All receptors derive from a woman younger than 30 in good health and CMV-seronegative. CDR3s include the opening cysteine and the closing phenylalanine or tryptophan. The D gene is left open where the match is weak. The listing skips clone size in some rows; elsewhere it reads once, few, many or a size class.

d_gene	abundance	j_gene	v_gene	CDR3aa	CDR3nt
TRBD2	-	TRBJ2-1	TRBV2	CASRPGLASYNEQFF	TGTGCCAGCAGGCCGGGACTAGCTAGTTACAATGAGCAGTTCTTC
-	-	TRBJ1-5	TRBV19	CASSIRGEGFGQPQHF	TGTGCCAGTAGTATACGGGGGGAAGGCTTTGGTCAGCCCCAGCATTTT
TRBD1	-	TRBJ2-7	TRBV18	CASSTTQGYSYEQYF	TGTGCCAGCTCGACGACACAGGGGTATTCCTACGAGCAGTACTTC
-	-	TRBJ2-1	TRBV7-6	CASSLDGSSYNEQFF	TGTGCCAGCAGCTTAGACGGGAGCTCCTACAATGAGCAGTTCTTC
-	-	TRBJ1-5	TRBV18	CASSPSGVSNQPQHF	TGTGCCAGCTCACCGTCAGGGGTAAGCAATCAGCCCCAGCATTTT
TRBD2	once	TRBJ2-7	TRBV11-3	CASSFGLAGVGEQYF	TGTGCCAGCAGCTTTGGACTAGCGGGAGTAGGCGAGCAGTACTTC
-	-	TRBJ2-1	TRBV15	CATSRDRNEQFF	TGTGCCACCAGCAGAGATCGGAATGAGCAGTTCTTC
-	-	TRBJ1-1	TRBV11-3	CASSLGQMNTEAFF	TGTGCCAGCAGCTTAGGTCAGATGAACACTGAAGCTTTCTTT
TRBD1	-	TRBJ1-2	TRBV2	CASRDRGVGYGYTF	TGTGCCAGCAGGGACAGGGGTGTGGGCTATGGCTACACCTTC
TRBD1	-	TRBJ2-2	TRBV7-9	CASSLTGRAGELFF	TGTGCCAGCAGCCTGACAGGGAGAGCCGGGGAGCTGTTTTTT
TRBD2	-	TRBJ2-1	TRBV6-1	CASTVLAENYNEQFF	TGTGCCAGCACAGTGCTAGCGGAGAACTACAATGAGCAGTTCTTC
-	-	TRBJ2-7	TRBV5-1	CASSLVGGLSSYEQYF	TGCGCCAGCAGCTTGGTTGGAGGGCTAAGCTCCTACGAGCAGTACTTC
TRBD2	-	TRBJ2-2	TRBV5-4	CASSLNGPSGGELFF	TGTGCCAGCAGCTTGAACGGGCCTAGCGGCGGGGAGCTGTTTTTT
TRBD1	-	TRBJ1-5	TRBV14	CASSPTGVNQPQHF	TGTGCCAGCAGCCCTACAGGGGTCAATCAGCCCCAGCATTTT
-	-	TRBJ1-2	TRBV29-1	CSVESGVDGYTF	TGCAGCGTTGAGTCAGGGGTGGATGGCTACACCTTC